The clone carrying this T cell receptor (beta chain) was recorded only once. Excluded were patients having autoimmune disease history or systemic immunosuppression. This specimen belongs to a study of OX40 agonist ivuxolimab in advanced cancers. The data were produced by immunoSEQ multiplex PCR, yet TCRdb's version contains in-frame clones alone and is incomplete. The sample records about 82,000 clones, 88% being singletons. The material was CD4+ or CD8+ T cells sorted from blood, obtained in a trial of the OX40 agonist ivuxolimab. The source of this sequence is an adult with an advanced solid tumor such as melanoma, head and neck, liver or kidney cancer.

The CDR3: CASSPGTGFYEQYF. For the CDR3, the DNA is TGTGCCAGCAGCCCCGGGACAGGGTTCTACGAGCAGTACTTC. The chain recombines TRBV7-9 with TRBJ2-7, with 9 bases matching TRBD1. The germline gives CDR1 SEHNR, CDR2 FQNEAQ (reference sequence). Trimming removed 5 bases from V and 3 bases from J; junction bases left unmatched: 5. This CDR3 has 14 residues.